This TCR beta chain was identified in a study of graft-versus-host responses after intestinal transplantation. Looking at the study overall: All of the recipients had induction that used anti-thymocyte globulin, then tacrolimus and steroids for approximately 3 years. Study-wide findings and caveats: Early after transplant, HvG declines were associated with peak levels of circulating GvH clones. Clonal ratios of graft-versus-host to host-versus-graft in allografts were high for patients exhibiting graft-donor T cell macrochimerism.

Per the germline V gene, CDR1 is SGHRS and CDR2 is YFSETQ. This CDR3 region has 13 residues. V dropped 4 bases and J dropped 8; count of bases not matched to a gene: 6. Method: immunoSEQ multiplex PCR; TCRdb's copy keeps in-frame clones and lacks some. The table records approximately 85,000 clones, approximately 89% of them present only once. To note about this clone: Its antigen remains unidentified.

The sample consisted of unstimulated CD8+ T cells sorted from spleen or lymph node cells, taken before transplant. The chain is built from TRBV5-1 and TRBJ1-2; TRBD1 aligns across 9 bases. This sequence was found in a human donor who was the organ donor for an intestinal transplant. Here the CDR3 reads CASSGTGPDGYTF. CDR3 DNA: TGCGCCAGCAGCGGGACAGGGCCCGACGGCTACACCTTC.